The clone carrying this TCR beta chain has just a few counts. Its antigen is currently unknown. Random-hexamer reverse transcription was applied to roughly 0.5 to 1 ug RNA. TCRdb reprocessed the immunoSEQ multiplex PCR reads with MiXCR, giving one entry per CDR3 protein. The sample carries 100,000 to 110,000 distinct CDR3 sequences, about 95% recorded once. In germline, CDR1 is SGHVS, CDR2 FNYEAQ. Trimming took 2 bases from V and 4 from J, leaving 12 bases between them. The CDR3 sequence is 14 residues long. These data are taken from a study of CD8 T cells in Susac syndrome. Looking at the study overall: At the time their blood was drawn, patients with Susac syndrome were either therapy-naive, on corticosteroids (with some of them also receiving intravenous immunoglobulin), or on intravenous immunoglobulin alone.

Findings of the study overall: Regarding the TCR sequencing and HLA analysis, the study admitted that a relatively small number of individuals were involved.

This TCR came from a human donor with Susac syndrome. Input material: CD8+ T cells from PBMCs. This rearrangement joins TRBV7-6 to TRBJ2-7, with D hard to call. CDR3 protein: CASSLTLAEYEQYF. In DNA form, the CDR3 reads TGTGCCAGCAGCTTAACACTCGCAGAATACGAGCAGTACTTC.